This T cell receptor beta chain was captured in a study of regulatory T cells in long-lasting Graves disease. For the study at large: Graves' patients with a new diagnosis had received antithyroid drugs under 3 months.

Germline CDR1 and CDR2: SEHNR and FQNEAQ (reference sequence). This CDR3 comprises 13 residues. Deletions cut 1 base from V and 8 bases from J, with 9 bases between. Time point defined: newly diagnosed GD, antithyroid drugs for less than 3 months. PBMCs were the source of the RNA used for TCR sequencing. On this clonotype itself: A far bigger clonotype differs at one base, so this is likely a read error.

iRepertoire HTBI primers and Arm-PCR of CDR3 regions built TCR beta libraries. In TCRdb, the multiplex PCR reads were re-called with MiXCR into one record per CDR3 protein. The top ten hold over 11% of the sample, which has 200,000 to 250,000 distinct CDR3 sequences, 20% to 25% seen once. The rearrangement joins TRBV7-9 to TRBJ2-1, with a possible D match to TRBD2 (7 bases). The sample was peripheral blood mononuclear cells (PBMCs), taken at new diagnosis, from a patient treated with antithyroid drugs. The TCR originated in a female donor with Graves disease. This CDR3 reads CASSLEGGDEQFF. The CDR3 DNA reads TGTGCCAGCAGCTTAGAGGGGGGGGATGAGCAGTTCTTC.